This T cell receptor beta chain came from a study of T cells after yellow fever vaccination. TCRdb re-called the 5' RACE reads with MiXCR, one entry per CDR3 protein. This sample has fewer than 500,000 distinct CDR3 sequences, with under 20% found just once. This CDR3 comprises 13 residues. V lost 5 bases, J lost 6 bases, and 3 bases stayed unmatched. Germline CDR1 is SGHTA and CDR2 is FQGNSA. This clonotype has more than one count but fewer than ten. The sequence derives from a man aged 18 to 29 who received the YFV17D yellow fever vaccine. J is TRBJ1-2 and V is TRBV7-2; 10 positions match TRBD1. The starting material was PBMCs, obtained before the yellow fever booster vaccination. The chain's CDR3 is CASSRGTGDGYTF. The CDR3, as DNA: TGTGCCAGCAGCCGCGGGACAGGGGATGGCTACACCTTC.